Listed below are T cell receptor beta chains from one sample, sequenced in a study of graft-versus-host responses after intestinal transplantation. Some clones are missing from TCRdb's copy, which holds only in-frame ones; the method was immunoSEQ multiplex PCR. Here the sample spans some 130,000 clones, just over 90% being singletons. These receptors have no identified antigens. The source material was unstimulated CD4+ T cells sorted from spleen or lymph node cells, sampled before intestinal transplant. The receptors were sampled from a human donor who received an intestinal transplant. Each CDR3 is given with its conserved first and last residue. D genes are given only for firm matches. Part of the rows lack a size; the others show once, few, many or a class for expanded clones.

D gene | clone size | J gene | V gene | CDR3 protein | CDR3 DNA
- | - | TRBJ2-1 | TRBV19 | CASRNGRRGEQFF | TGTGCCAGTAGAAATGGCCGTAGGGGTGAGCAGTTCTTC
- | - | TRBJ2-7 | TRBV7-9 | CASSFGRSSYEQYF | TGTGCCAGCAGCTTCGGGCGGAGCTCCTACGAGCAGTACTTC
- | - | TRBJ1-5 | TRBV6-5 | CASRPSGQLNQPQHF | TGTGCCAGCAGGCCTTCTGGACAGTTGAATCAGCCCCAGCATTTT
TRBD1 | - | TRBJ2-5 | TRBV19 | CASSIGQGQVIAETQYF | TGTGCCAGTAGTATAGGTCAGGGACAGGTGATAGCAGAGACCCAGTACTTC
- | once | TRBJ2-2 | TRBV4-2 | CASSQDGVPGELFF | TGTGCCAGCAGCCAAGATGGGGTTCCCGGGGAGCTGTTTTTT
- | - | TRBJ1-1 | TRBV18 | CASSQGVLDTEAFF | TGTGCCAGCTCACAGGGGGTTCTGGACACTGAAGCTTTCTTT
- | - | TRBJ2-7 | TRBV9 | CASSDVGVPYEQYF | TGTGCCAGCAGCGATGTTGGGGTGCCCTACGAGCAGTACTTC
- | - | TRBJ1-1 | TRBV5-1 | CASSLAAVGTGNTEAFF | TGCGCCAGCAGCTTGGCCGCTGTAGGGACGGGGAACACTGAAGCTTTCTTT
- | - | TRBJ2-2 | TRBV19 | CASSIEAGATGELFF | TGTGCCAGTAGTATAGAGGCGGGGGCCACCGGGGAGCTGTTTTTT
TRBD1 | once | TRBJ1-1 | TRBV23-1 | CAEDRGPGEAFF | TGCGCCGAAGACAGGGGGCCAGGTGAAGCTTTCTTT
TRBD2 | - | TRBJ2-3 | TRBV5-1 | CASSWRIAGGQGTDTQYF | TGCGCCAGCAGCTGGAGGATAGCGGGGGGGCAAGGCACAGATACGCAGTATTTT
TRBD1 | - | TRBJ1-2 | TRBV10-2 | CASSETGGIYGYTF | TGCGCCAGCAGTGAGACAGGGGGAATCTATGGCTACACCTTC
- | - | TRBJ1-3 | TRBV7-9 | CASSPEGGYGNTIYF | TGTGCCAGCAGTCCCGAGGGGGGCTATGGAAACACCATATATTTT
- | - | TRBJ2-2 | TRBV9 | CASSVRGLRGGPGELFF | TGTGCCAGCAGCGTCCGAGGCTTGCGGGGTGGACCCGGGGAGCTGTTTTTT
TRBD2 | - | TRBJ2-3 | TRBV7-6 | CASSFLAGGITDTQYF | TGTGCCAGCAGCTTCTTAGCGGGGGGGATCACAGATACGCAGTATTTT
- | - | TRBJ2-4 | TRBV14 | CASSLGGTAKNIQYF | TGTGCCAGCAGCCTAGGGGGAACGGCCAAAAACATTCAGTACTTC
- | - | TRBJ1-4 | TRBV15 | CATSQPGGGGKLFF | TGTGCCACCAGCCAACCGGGGGGTGGGGGAAAACTGTTTTTT
- | - | TRBJ1-4 | TRBV4-2 | CASSQDLGRGVGEKLFF | TGTGCCAGCAGCCAAGATCTTGGGCGAGGAGTTGGAGAAAAACTGTTTTTT
TRBD2 | - | TRBJ2-3 | TRBV6-5 | CASSYSGGSTDTQYF | TGTGCCAGCAGTTACTCGGGGGGGAGCACAGATACGCAGTATTTT
- | - | TRBJ2-3 | TRBV5-6 | CASSRPHRLSPGDTQYF | TGTGCCAGCAGCCGCCCTCATCGACTATCTCCCGGGGATACGCAGTATTTT
- | - | TRBJ1-3 | TRBV5-6 | CASSSGQLLSGNTIYF | TGTGCCAGCAGCTCGGGACAACTACTCTCTGGAAACACCATATATTTT
TRBD1 | - | TRBJ1-1 | TRBV6-4 | CASRASGGTEAFF | TGTGCCAGCAGGGCGTCAGGGGGTACTGAAGCTTTCTTT
- | once | TRBJ1-1 | TRBV19 | CASLSAERNTEAFF | TGTGCCAGTCTTAGCGCGGAACGGAACACTGAAGCTTTCTTT
TRBD1 | - | TRBJ1-3 | TRBV30 | CAWSMTGLRSGNTIYF | TGTGCCTGGAGTATGACAGGGCTACGCTCTGGAAACACCATATATTTT
- | - | TRBJ2-1 | TRBV10-3 | CAIGDKIHNEQFF | TGTGCCATCGGCGACAAAATCCACAATGAGCAGTTCTTC
TRBD1 | - | TRBJ1-5 | TRBV19 | CASTDRGVSQPQHF | TGTGCCAGTACCGACAGGGGAGTGAGTCAGCCCCAGCATTTT
- | - | TRBJ2-7 | TRBV5-1 | CASSFGQETYEQYF | TGCGCCAGCAGCTTTGGTCAGGAAACCTACGAGCAGTACTTC
- | once | TRBJ1-2 | TRBV6-5 | CASSNVANYGYTF | TGTGCCAGCAGCAACGTGGCTAACTATGGCTACACCTTC
TRBD2 | - | TRBJ2-7 | TRBV5-6 | CASSPAGGGEQYF | TGTGCCAGCAGCCCGGCTGGGGGGGGCGAGCAGTACTTC
TRBD1 | - | TRBJ1-1 | TRBV5-8 | CASSQTDSGTDF | TGTGCCAGCAGCCAAACCGACTCTGGGACAGATTTT
TRBD2 | once | TRBJ2-4 | TRBV7-9 | CASSLIAGVPPWAKNIQYF | TGTGCCAGCAGCTTGATAGCGGGGGTCCCCCCCTGGGCCAAAAACATTCAGTACTTC
TRBD2 | - | TRBJ2-1 | TRBV19 | CASSPRGTSGGAWYEQFF | TGTGCCAGTAGTCCCCGAGGAACTAGCGGGGGGGCATGGTATGAGCAGTTCTTC
- | - | TRBJ2-1 | TRBV21-1 | CASSIPTAGYNEQFF | TGTGCCAGCAGCATCCCCACAGCAGGGTACAATGAGCAGTTCTTC
- | - | TRBJ1-1 | TRBV2 | CASSERVVNTEAFF | TGTGCCAGCAGTGAACGGGTTGTGAACACTGAAGCTTTCTTT
- | - | TRBJ1-6 | TRBV5-8 | CASSLAPLNSPLHF | TGTGCCAGCAGCTTAGCCCCTCTTAATTCACCCCTCCACTTT
- | - | TRBJ2-7 | TRBV9 | CASSVDASSSYEQYF | TGTGCCAGCAGCGTAGATGCTTCCAGCTCCTACGAGCAGTACTTC
- | - | TRBJ2-5 | TRBV19 | CASSLGDGGQETQYF | TGTGCCAGTAGCTTAGGGGACGGGGGCCAAGAGACCCAGTACTTC
- | - | TRBJ2-3 | TRBV5-1 | CASSLATATDTQYF | TGCGCCAGCAGCTTGGCGACAGCCACAGATACGCAGTATTTT
- | once | TRBJ1-3 | TRBV15 | CATSRVGTSGNTIYF | TGTGCCACCAGCAGAGTGGGAACCTCTGGAAACACCATATATTTT
TRBD1 | - | TRBJ2-1 | TRBV5-1 | CASSLGTAYNEQFF | TGCGCCAGCAGCTTAGGGACAGCCTACAATGAGCAGTTCTTC
- | - | TRBJ2-7 | TRBV7-6 | CASSLILGASYEQYF | TGTGCCAGCAGCCTTATCTTGGGGGCATCCTACGAGCAGTACTTC
- | - | TRBJ1-2 | TRBV6-5 | CASSRLKTGHGYTF | TGTGCCAGCAGTCGCCTCAAGACAGGACACGGCTACACCTTC
- | once | TRBJ2-6 | TRBV19 | CASSIVHRSSGANVLTF | TGTGCCAGTAGTATAGTCCACAGGAGCTCTGGGGCCAACGTCCTGACTTTC
- | - | TRBJ1-2 | TRBV2 | CASTEVLFYGYTF | TGTGCCAGCACGGAAGTTTTGTTCTATGGCTACACCTTC
- | - | TRBJ2-5 | TRBV7-8 | CASSAQTGQHQETQYF | TGTGCCAGCAGCGCGCAGACGGGACAACACCAAGAGACCCAGTACTTC
TRBD2 | - | TRBJ2-7 | TRBV20-1 | CSAGLGLALYF | TGCAGTGCCGGACTAGGCCTCGCTCTTTACTTC